The clone carrying this TCR beta chain has ten or more counts. This sample stems from a study of CD8+CD57+ T cells in acquired aplastic anemia. Study-level background: The sorted CD4+ and CD8+ cells yielded an average around 3.2 ug of DNA.

Genomic DNA constituted the template upon which TCR beta VDJ and CDR3 profiling was performed. A single record per CDR3 protein comes from TCRdb applying MiXCR to the reads. The sample contains over 150,000 distinct CDR3 sequences, about 48% of which appear only once. CD8+CD57+ cell expansion had been shown by flow cytometry in patients chosen for sequencing. Trimming at V came to 2 bases and at J to 14 bases, leaving 9 bases not matched to a gene. This CDR3 has 13 residues. CDR1 is SGDLS and CDR2 is YYNGEE in the germline V gene. This chain connects TRBV9 to TRBJ2-1; TRBD2 agrees at 8 bases. The receptor's source is a human donor with aplastic anemia. The sequencing input was sorted CD4+, CD8+, or CD8+CD57+ T cells (not recorded which) from PBMCs. CDR3 protein: CASSVMSGGIKFF. The DNA for the CDR3 is TGTGCCAGCAGCGTTATGAGCGGGGGCATTAAGTTCTTC.